The entry below describes one TCR beta chain. This record comes from a study of shared clonotypes between healthy human individuals. Only in-frame clones appear in the TCRdb table, and some are missing; sequencing was by immunoSEQ multiplex PCR. The sample shows some 600,000 clones, around 96% of them seen only once. CD45RO negativity and positive selection for CCR7 defined naive CD8 cells, a population that excluded terminally differentiated effector memory CD45RA+ cells. Germline V lookup: CDR1 SGHRS, CDR2 YFSETQ. This CDR3 region has 18 residues. Trimming took off 4 bases at V and 4 bases at J, with 26 bases between the two ends.

This clonotype was obtained from a woman in her 30s in good health. J is TRBJ2-5 and V is TRBV5-1; tentatively, D is TRBD2 (6 bases). The specimen sequenced was naive CD8+ T cells sorted from blood. CDR3 sequence: CASSPTPVRGVVGETQYF. The CDR3 region has the DNA TGCGCCAGCAGCCCCACTCCTGTGCGGGGAGTTGTCGGAGAGACCCAGTACTTC.